This is a list of T cell receptor beta chains from one sample in a study of radiation and T cells in renal cell carcinoma. Assay used: immunoSEQ multiplex PCR; TCRdb lists only in-frame clones, some missing. The sample includes about 43,000 clones, roughly 85% of them seen just once. The source material was blood, sampled from a patient whose treatment included radiotherapy and nephrectomy. These receptor sequences come from a woman aged 70 to 79 with renal cell carcinoma. CDR3s include the opening cysteine and the closing phenylalanine or tryptophan. A D gene is named only where the DNA matches it firmly. Some rows have no size entry. The others give once, few or many, or a class for an expanded clone.

j_gene: TRBJ2-7
v_gene: TRBV5-4
len: 12
abundance: NA
d_gene: NA
CDR3nt: TGTGCCAGCAGGTGGCTGGGCGGGGAGCAGTACTTC
CDR3aa: CASRWLGGEQYF

j_gene: TRBJ2-7
v_gene: TRBV10-3
len: 13
abundance: NA
d_gene: NA
CDR3nt: TGTGCCATCAGGGGGGTAGCGGCAAACGAGCAGTACTTC
CDR3aa: CAIRGVAANEQYF

j_gene: TRBJ1-2
v_gene: TRBV6-5
len: 14
abundance: NA
d_gene: NA
CDR3nt: TGTGCCAGCAGTTCACGGGGTGTAGAGAGGGGCTACACCTTC
CDR3aa: CASSSRGVERGYTF

j_gene: TRBJ1-6
v_gene: TRBV27
len: 15
abundance: NA
d_gene: NA
CDR3nt: TGTGCCAGCAGTAGACCGAGCTCCTATAATTCACCCCTCCACTTT
CDR3aa: CASSRPSSYNSPLHF

j_gene: TRBJ2-7
v_gene: TRBV9
len: 16
abundance: once
d_gene: TRBD2
CDR3nt: TGTGCCAGCCCTCGTCCCCCTAGCGGGAGTTTGCACGAGCAGTACTTC
CDR3aa: CASPRPPSGSLHEQYF

j_gene: TRBJ1-3
v_gene: TRBV7-9
len: 14
abundance: once
d_gene: TRBD1
CDR3nt: TGTGCCAGCAGCGACAGGGGTCGTGGAAACACCATATATTTT
CDR3aa: CASSDRGRGNTIYF

j_gene: TRBJ1-6
v_gene: TRBV6-6
len: 13
abundance: once
d_gene: NA
CDR3nt: TGTGCCAGCTCTGGGGGCCTTAATTCACCCCTCCACTTT
CDR3aa: CASSGGLNSPLHF

j_gene: TRBJ2-3
v_gene: TRBV7-6
len: 17
abundance: NA
d_gene: NA
CDR3nt: TGTGCCAGCAGCCAAACGCCTCAGCTCGAAATTGCAGATACGCAGTATTTT
CDR3aa: CASSQTPQLEIADTQYF

j_gene: TRBJ2-3
v_gene: TRBV25-1
len: 12
abundance: NA
d_gene: NA
CDR3nt: TGTGCCAGCAGTCGTAGCACAGATACGCAGTATTTT
CDR3aa: CASSRSTDTQYF

j_gene: TRBJ2-3
v_gene: TRBV11-3
len: 13
abundance: NA
d_gene: NA
CDR3nt: TGTGCCAGCAGCTGGCGGGGAACAGATACGCAGTATTTT
CDR3aa: CASSWRGTDTQYF

j_gene: TRBJ2-3
v_gene: TRBV6-4
len: 15
abundance: NA
d_gene: TRBD2
CDR3nt: TGTGCCAGCAGTCTTAGCGGGGGCCCCACAGATACGCAGTATTTT
CDR3aa: CASSLSGGPTDTQYF

j_gene: TRBJ1-3
v_gene: TRBV18
len: 15
abundance: NA
d_gene: TRBD1
CDR3nt: TGTGCCAGCTCCCCAAATACAGGGGACGGAAACACCATATATTTT
CDR3aa: CASSPNTGDGNTIYF

j_gene: TRBJ2-1
v_gene: TRBV10-3
len: 18
abundance: NA
d_gene: TRBD2
CDR3nt: TGTGCCATCAGTGAACCACCCGGCAGGCTAGCGGGCTACAATGAGCAGTTCTTC
CDR3aa: CAISEPPGRLAGYNEQFF

j_gene: TRBJ1-5
v_gene: TRBV19
len: 16
abundance: once
d_gene: TRBD1
CDR3nt: TGTGCCAGTAGTAAGGGCTTACAGGGGGGCAATCAGCCCCAGCATTTT
CDR3aa: CASSKGLQGGNQPQHF

j_gene: TRBJ2-3
v_gene: TRBV18
len: 16
abundance: NA
d_gene: TRBD1
CDR3nt: TGTGCCAGCTCACCACCGAGAGGGGGCGCATCAGATACGCAGTATTTT
CDR3aa: CASSPPRGGASDTQYF